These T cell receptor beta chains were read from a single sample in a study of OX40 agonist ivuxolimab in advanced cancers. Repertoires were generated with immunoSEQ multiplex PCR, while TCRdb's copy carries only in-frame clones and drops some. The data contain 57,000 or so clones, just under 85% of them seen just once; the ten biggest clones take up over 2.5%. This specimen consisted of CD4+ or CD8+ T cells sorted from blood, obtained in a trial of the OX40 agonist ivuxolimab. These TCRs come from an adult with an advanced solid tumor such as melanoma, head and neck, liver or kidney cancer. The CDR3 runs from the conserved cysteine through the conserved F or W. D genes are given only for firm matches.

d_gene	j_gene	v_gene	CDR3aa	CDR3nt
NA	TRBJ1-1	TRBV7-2	CASAEGYEAFF	TGTGCCAGCGCCGAGGGGTATGAAGCTTTCTTT
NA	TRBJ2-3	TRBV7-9	CASSLARAQYF	TGTGCCAGCAGCTTAGCTAGGGCGCAGTATTTT
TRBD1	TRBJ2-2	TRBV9	CASRSGTGNTGELFF	TGTGCCAGCAGGTCCGGGACAGGGAACACCGGGGAGCTGTTTTTT
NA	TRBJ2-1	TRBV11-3	CASSLVSSSYNEQFF	TGTGCCAGCAGCTTAGTTAGCAGCTCCTACAATGAGCAGTTCTTC
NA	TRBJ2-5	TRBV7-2	CASTSASRETQYF	TGTGCCAGCACCTCAGCGTCCAGGGAGACCCAGTACTTC
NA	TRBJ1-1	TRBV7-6	CASSHPDTEAFF	TGTGCCAGCAGCCATCCCGACACTGAAGCTTTCTTT
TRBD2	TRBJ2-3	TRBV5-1	CASSLAGVTDTQYF	TGCGCCAGCAGCTTAGCGGGAGTTACAGATACGCAGTATTTT
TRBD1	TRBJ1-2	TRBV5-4	CASSLQGGPYGYTF	TGTGCCAGCAGCTTGCAGGGGGGGCCTTATGGCTACACCTTC
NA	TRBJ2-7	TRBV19	CASSIGPVSGNSYEQYF	TGTGCCAGTAGTATTGGGCCGGTTAGTGGCAACTCCTACGAGCAGTACTTC
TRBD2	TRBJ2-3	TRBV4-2	CASSLRGSGILGGTDTQYF	TGTGCCAGCAGCCTCCGAGGTAGCGGGATATTAGGAGGCACAGATACGCAGTATTTT